This record concerns one TCR beta chain sequence. This sample was taken from a study of shared clonotypes between healthy human individuals. In germline, CDR1 is SGHTA, CDR2 FQGNSA. CDR3 length: 15 amino acids. Trimming shortened V by 5 bases and J by 2 bases, and 15 bases separated the two germline ends. Measured with immunoSEQ multiplex PCR; TCRdb has only the in-frame clones, and not every one. The sample lists about 1.5 million clones, 95% to 99% occurring once. Sequencing was done on a sample of naive CD4+ T cells sorted from blood. Subset given: CD45RA+ positively selected. This TCR came from a man under 40 in good health. The V and J genes are TRBV7-2 and TRBJ2-5; TRBD2 might be the D (6 bases). CDR3 residues: CASSVKTSIQETQYF. Here the CDR3 DNA reads TGTGCCAGCAGCGTGAAGACTAGTATACAAGAGACCCAGTACTTC.